This is a list of T cell receptor beta chains from one sample in a study of early T cells in non-severe SARS-CoV-2 infection. TCRdb processed the 5' RACE reads anew with MiXCR; each CDR3 protein has one entry. The sample gives some 98,000 distinct CDR3 sequences, 15% to 20% of which show up once; 1.3% is in the top ten. The source material was whole blood. These receptors were taken from an adult who was a healthcare worker with PCR-confirmed SARS-CoV-2 infection or an uninfected control (not recorded which). Both conserved end residues are part of each CDR3. Each record gives: clone size, V gene, J gene, D gene, CDR3 DNA, CDR3 protein. The D gene is left open where the match is weak. Expanded clones get a size class; other rows say once, few or many, or leave the size out.

>few|TRBV7-2|TRBJ2-4|.
TGTGCCACGGTGACCCTGAAGAATGTAAACATTCAGTACTTC
CATVTLKNVNIQYF
>few|TRBV6-2/TRBV6-3|TRBJ2-1|TRBD1
TGTGCCAGCAGTTTTGGACAGGGTAAGGGTGAGCAGTTCTTC
CASSFGQGKGEQFF
>.|TRBV5-1|TRBJ2-7|TRBD2
TGCGCCAGCAGCTCCGTAGCGGGTAAGACCTACGAGCAGTACTTC
CASSSVAGKTYEQYF
>.|TRBV6-8|TRBJ2-7|.
TGTGCCAGCAGTTACTCAGGCAGGGATCCCTACGAGCAGTACTTC
CASSYSGRDPYEQYF
>.|TRBV7-2|TRBJ1-2|.
TGTGCCAGCAGCCGGGACGGCCACTATGGCTACACCTTC
CASSRDGHYGYTF
>.|TRBV7-9|TRBJ2-4|.
TGTGCCAGCAGCCTGTGGAGGGACCTAGCCAAAAACATTCAGTACTTC
CASSLWRDLAKNIQYF
>.|TRBV19|TRBJ2-7|TRBD1
TGTGCCAGTAGCGGCGGACAGGGGGCCATCTCCTACGAGCAGTACTTC
CASSGGQGAISYEQYF
>few|TRBV7-9|TRBJ2-7|TRBD1
TGTGCCAGCAGCTTATATGGCGGGACAGGGGCATCGTACTACGAGCAGTACTTC
CASSLYGGTGASYYEQYF
>few|TRBV28|TRBJ2-1|.
TGTGCCAGCAGTTTACGGGCAGGGGGGAATGAGCAGTTCTTC
CASSLRAGGNEQFF
>many|TRBV20-1|TRBJ2-1|.
TGCAGTGCTACGTTGGCGGGACAATCTAGCTCCTACAATGAGCAGTTCTTC
CSATLAGQSSSYNEQFF
>.|TRBV11-2|TRBJ2-7|TRBD1
TGTGCCAGCAGCCGCAGCGCCGGGACAGGGAACGAGCAGTACTTC
CASSRSAGTGNEQYF
>few|TRBV11-2|TRBJ1-1|.
TGTGCCGCCAGCCCCACGAGGACAGTAAACACTGAAGCTTTCTTT
CAASPTRTVNTEAFF
>many|TRBV28|TRBJ2-3|.
TGTGCCAGCGGGGTAGGGGGCGGGGTGCGCACAGATACGCAGTATTTT
CASGVGGGVRTDTQYF
>few|TRBV20-1|TRBJ2-3|.
TGCAGAGCTAGAGCGCCCCCCCGAGGGACAGATACGCAGTATTTT
CRARAPPRGTDTQYF
>many|TRBV9|TRBJ1-6|.
TGTGCCAGTACGTCCGGGGATGGATATAATTCACCCCTCCACTTT
CASTSGDGYNSPLHF
>.|TRBV3-1|TRBJ2-3|TRBD2
TGTGCCAGCAGCCGACTAGCGGGAGAACCAGATACGCAGTATTTT
CASSRLAGEPDTQYF
>.|TRBV12-3/TRBV12-4|TRBJ2-1|TRBD2
TGTGCCAGCAGTTCCCTTTTGCTAGCGGGGGGGCCTCATGAGCAGTTCTTC
CASSSLLLAGGPHEQFF
>many|TRBV7-9|TRBJ1-3|.
TGTGCCAGCAGCGGACAGAGTCTCTCTGGAAACACCATATATTTT
CASSGQSLSGNTIYF
>.|TRBV5-1|TRBJ2-7|.
TGCGCCAGCAGCCCAGGGGGGGCAGGCGAGCAGTACTTC
CASSPGGAGEQYF
>few|TRBV7-9|TRBJ2-5|TRBD1
TGTGCCAGCAGCTCCCTGACAGGGAAGGAGACCCAGTACTTC
CASSSLTGKETQYF
>few|TRBV20-1|TRBJ1-4|.
TGCAGTGCTAGAGATCCCGGACGGTCAACTAATGAAAAACTGTTTTTT
CSARDPGRSTNEKLFF
>few|TRBV25-1|TRBJ2-7|.
TGTGCCAGCAGTGAACCTCAGGGAACCTACGAGCAGTACTTC
CASSEPQGTYEQYF
>few|TRBV19|TRBJ2-7|.
TGTGCCAGTAGAGGGACTTCTACCTACGAGCAGTACTTC
CASRGTSTYEQYF
>.|TRBV27|TRBJ1-4|TRBD1
TGTGCCAGCAGTTTCTCCTCCCGGACAGGGGGTATCAATGAAAAACTGTTTTTT
CASSFSSRTGGINEKLFF
>few|TRBV21-1|TRBJ1-5|.
TGTGCCAGCAGTGTCCCGCAGAGCAATCAGCCCCAGCATTTT
CASSVPQSNQPQHF
>.|TRBV6-2/TRBV6-3|TRBJ2-1|.
TGTGCCAGCACCCCATCGGATAGCTCCTACAATGAGCAGTTCTTC
CASTPSDSSYNEQFF
>few|TRBV11-2|TRBJ2-7|TRBD2
TGTGCCAGCAGCCCCGGGACTATAGACTACGAGCAGTACTTC
CASSPGTIDYEQYF
>.|TRBV28|TRBJ2-1|TRBD2
TGTGCCAGCAGCCAAACAACCAGCGGGAGGTCAGCTATTCTGCAGTTCTTC
CASSQTTSGRSAILQFF
>.|TRBV27|TRBJ1-1|.
TGTGCCAGCAGTTCGACGGGACGACCACTTGGAGCTTTCTTT
CASSSTGRPLGAFF
>.|TRBV10-3|TRBJ2-2|TRBD2
TGTGCCATCAGTGCGGGAGGGCCCACCGGGGAGCTGTTTTTT
CAISAGGPTGELFF
>few|TRBV5-1|TRBJ2-2|.
TGCGCCAGCAGCGAGGATAACACCGGGGAGCTGTTTTTT
CASSEDNTGELFF
>many|TRBV12-3/TRBV12-4|TRBJ1-6|.
TGTGCCAGCACCGACTCCCTTACCCTCCACTTT
CASTDSLTLHF
>.|TRBV4-3|TRBJ2-5|TRBD2
TGCGCCAGCAGCCAAGATTGGGCTAGCGGGAGGCCCCAAGAGACCCAGTACTTC
CASSQDWASGRPQETQYF
>few|TRBV3-1|TRBJ2-7|TRBD2
TGTGCCAGCAGCCCCGGGACTAGCGGGGACTACGAGCAGTACTTC
CASSPGTSGDYEQYF
>many|TRBV28|TRBJ1-5|TRBD1
TGTGCCAGCAAGATCAGACAGGGTGGCAATCAGCCCCAGCATTTT
CASKIRQGGNQPQHF
>many|TRBV7-9|TRBJ2-5|.
TGTGCCAGCAGCTCAGAATGGAGCGGGACCCAGTACTTC
CASSSEWSGTQYF
>once|TRBV2|TRBJ2-1|.
TGTGCCAGCAGTCTCTACAGCAATGAGCAGTTCTTC
CASSLYSNEQFF
>few|TRBV12-3/TRBV12-4|TRBJ1-1|.
TGTGCCAGCAGTGACCCACAGGGAGGGGGCACTGAAGCTTTCTTT
CASSDPQGGGTEAFF
>many|TRBV20-1|TRBJ1-5|.
TGCAGTGCTACACCAAACAATCAGCCCCAGCATTTT
CSATPNNQPQHF
>.|TRBV18|TRBJ1-1|.
TGTGCCAGCTCACCACCGCTAAACACTGAAGCTTTCTTT
CASSPPLNTEAFF
>.|TRBV9|TRBJ2-2|.
TGTGCCAGCAGCGGTTCGGGACCCACCGGGGAGCTGTTTTTT
CASSGSGPTGELFF
>.|TRBV7-8|TRBJ1-5|.
TGTGCCAGCAGCTTAGTATCTGGGGGCTTTAGCAATCAGCCCCAGCATTTT
CASSLVSGGFSNQPQHF
>few|TRBV4-3|TRBJ2-2|TRBD1
TGCGCCAGCAGCCAAATAGGGACAGGGAAGAACACCGGGGAGCTGTTTTTT
CASSQIGTGKNTGELFF
>few|TRBV12-3/TRBV12-4|TRBJ1-1|.
TGTGCCAGCAGTTTGTGGGACCTGAACACTGAAGCTTTCTTT
CASSLWDLNTEAFF
>.|TRBV6-5|TRBJ2-2|.
TGTGCCAGCAGTTACGGTACAGCGATTAACACCGGGGAGCTGTTTTTT
CASSYGTAINTGELFF